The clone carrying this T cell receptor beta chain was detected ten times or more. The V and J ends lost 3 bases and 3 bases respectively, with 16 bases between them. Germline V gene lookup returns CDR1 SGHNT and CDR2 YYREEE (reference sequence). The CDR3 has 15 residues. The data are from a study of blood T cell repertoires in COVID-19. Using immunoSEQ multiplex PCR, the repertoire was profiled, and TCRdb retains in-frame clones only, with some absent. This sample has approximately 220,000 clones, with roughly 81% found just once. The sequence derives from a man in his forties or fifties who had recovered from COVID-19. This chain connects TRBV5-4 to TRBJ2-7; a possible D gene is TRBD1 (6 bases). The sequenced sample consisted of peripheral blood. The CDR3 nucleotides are TGTGCCAGCAGCTCCAATGGACAGACCCACTACGAGCAGTACTTC. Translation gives CASSSNGQTHYEQYF.